This T cell receptor (beta chain) was identified during a study of CD8 T cells in ankylosing spondylitis (dated by TCRdb to 2016 to 2017). Turning to the overall study: The study set out to find disease-linked TCR variants by profiling T cell receptor beta repertoires in ankylosing spondylitis patients and healthy donors. The full study cohort was made up of approximately 24 ankylosing spondylitis patients and 108 healthy donors. Samples of peripheral blood were taken, and for ankylosing spondylitis patients, synovial fluid was collected as well. The investigation overall reported the following: A CD8+ phenotype was shown by the disease-linked clones, which were found at relatively low frequencies in peripheral blood. The disease-linked clones were reported as significantly enriched in matched synovial fluid samples from ankylosing spondylitis patients. Some TCR beta motif variants had previously been reported in synovial fluid and blood of reactive arthritis patients, which suggested common disease-initiation mechanisms. A TCR beta motif of fewer than 10 highly homologous amino acid variants appeared characteristic of blood from ankylosing spondylitis patients.

Data came from an Illumina HiSeq 2500. Quantitative 5'-RACE with molecular barcodes was used to prepare TCR beta libraries. In the paper's pipeline: A new computational method, built on a probabilistic model of VDJ rearrangement, was used to identify disease-linked TCR variants. The public reads were reanalyzed by TCRdb: fastp trimming at Q25, MiXCR alignment, in-frame beta chains only. Rows with a matching CDR3 protein are joined into one entry that keeps the most common DNA and genes. TCRdb assigned the V and J calls; the authors' analysis was not used. This sample holds around 770,000 distinct CDR3 sequences; about 20% were observed only once. The ten largest make up 15% to 20% of the sample. Of note for this clonotype: Its antigen is still unknown. Per-base quality was not reported, and no clone a single base away is much larger than it.

The CDR3 has 14 amino acids, counting the end cysteine and phenylalanine. Of all the DNA, just the CDR3 is kept, 42 bases in frame from base 1. From the germline V gene (reference sequence), CDR1 is SGHNT and CDR2 is YYREEE. V lost 3 bases and J lost 4 bases, and the count of bases not matched to a germline gene is 4. In this chain, TRBV5-4 is recombined with TRBJ2-4; the junction holds 7 bases that match TRBD1. The origin of this receptor is a male donor with ankylosing spondylitis. The specimen sequenced was blood, either unsorted or a sorted T cell fraction (not recorded which). The CDR3: CASSSPGQKNIQYF. The nucleotide sequence is given as TGTGCCAGCAGCTCTCCGGGACAGAAAAACATTCAGTACTTC.